The entry below gives a single T cell receptor (beta chain) sequence along with its context. This sample was included in a study of T cell responses to AZD1222 COVID-19 vaccine. Second doses were pooled across both intervals (about 4 or about 12 weeks). Germline values: CDR1 SGHRS, CDR2 YFSETQ. The trim removed 6 bases at V and 4 bases at J, leaving 8 bases unmatched. CDR3 length equals 14 residues. Sequenced by immunoSEQ multiplex PCR; TCRdb stores in-frame clones only, minus some. The sample lists around 180,000 clones, 94% occurring once. The TCR was taken from an adult who received the AZD1222 COVID-19 vaccine. The V call is TRBV5-1, the J call TRBJ1-2; 8 bases line up with TRBD1. Sample: peripheral blood, taken 28 days after the second AZD1222 dose. The CDR3: CASTTGQGFYGYTF. In DNA form, the CDR3 reads TGCGCCAGCACTACTGGACAGGGCTTCTATGGCTACACCTTC.